The T cell receptor beta chain under discussion was sequenced for a study of OX40 agonist ivuxolimab in advanced cancers. About the full investigation: Ivuxolimab was a fully human IgG2 agonistic monoclonal antibody targeting the costimulatory receptor OX40 (CD134). In the dose-escalation cohort, roughly 80% of patients were male, and the mean age was approximately 60 years, with a range of roughly 20 to 80. Intravenous ivuxolimab was administered to patients every 2 weeks at six dose levels: 0.01, 0.1, 0.3, 1.5, 3 and 10 mg/kg. The paper covers the monotherapy dose-escalation part of the phase I ivuxolimab trial, which included N of about 56 patients. The point of sequencing TCRbeta in the periphery was to test whether ivuxolimab changed TCR sequence diversity and drove clonal T-cell expansion. Partial responses were achieved by three dose-escalation patients, of whom one had hepatocellular carcinoma and two had cutaneous melanoma. Patients were allowed to have had prior anti-PD-1, anti-PD-L1 or anti-CTLA-4 therapy, and around 40% of the dose-escalation patients had previously received checkpoint inhibitors. Of the 50 to 55 patients in dose escalation, about 19 had hepatocellular carcinoma, approximately 15 had melanoma, 9 had renal cell carcinoma and 9 had head and neck cancer.

The trial excluded patients who had a history of autoimmune disease or were on systemic immunosuppression. Peripheral blood for TCR sequencing was collected from all dose cohorts at baseline, on cycle 4 day 1, and on cycle 7 day 1. Samples were obtained from an open-label, multicenter, first-in-human phase I dose-escalation trial of ivuxolimab. Adults with locally advanced or metastatic melanoma, renal cell carcinoma, hepatocellular carcinoma or head and neck squamous cell carcinoma were enrolled in the trial. Before TCR sequencing, CD4+ T cells and CD8+ T cells from peripheral blood were sorted into separate populations. Genomic DNA was extracted from sorted cells for sequencing of the TCRbeta CDR3 region. The immunoSEQ Assay was used for sequencing of TCRbeta CDR3 regions. TCRdb provides this immuneACCESS table in a form limited to in-frame rearrangements. Some clones are lacking; in checked studies, under half of them reflect an unresolved V gene, and why the rest are absent is not known. This sample comprises around 100,000 clones, nearly 90% of them detected only once. The ten most abundant clones make up roughly 0.17% of the sample.

Points on this clone: Its antigen remains undetermined. Base qualities were left out, and no much larger clone turns up one base away.

The investigation overall reported the following: Low levels of normalized T-cell clonal expansion were also seen in some nonresponding patients. The antigen specificity of the peripheral T cells that underwent clonal expansion was not determined. After ivuxolimab, more expanded clones were found on average in CD8+ T cells than in CD4+ T cells. In the 0.1-3.0 mg/kg groups, partial responders were among the patients with the lowest normalized peripheral clonal expansion, particularly in CD8+ T cells. At doses of 0.1 to 3.0 mg/kg, clonal expansion of both CD4+ and CD8+ T cells in blood was seen between baseline and week 6.

The CDR3 contains 14 residues, cysteine and phenylalanine counted. Only the CDR3 region is kept as DNA, spanning 42 bases read in frame from base 1. This clonotype was obtained from an adult with an advanced solid tumor such as melanoma, head and neck, liver or kidney cancer. The V gene is TRBV21-1 and the J gene is TRBJ2-1; the DNA was not used to check the table's D call, TRBD2. TRBV21-1 is described as a pseudogene. Source: CD4+ or CD8+ T cells sorted from blood, taken in a trial of the OX40 agonist ivuxolimab. The sequenced DNA is TGTGCCAGCAGCAAAGGACTAGCGGGCAATGAGCAGTTCTTC. The resulting protein is CASSKGLAGNEQFF.